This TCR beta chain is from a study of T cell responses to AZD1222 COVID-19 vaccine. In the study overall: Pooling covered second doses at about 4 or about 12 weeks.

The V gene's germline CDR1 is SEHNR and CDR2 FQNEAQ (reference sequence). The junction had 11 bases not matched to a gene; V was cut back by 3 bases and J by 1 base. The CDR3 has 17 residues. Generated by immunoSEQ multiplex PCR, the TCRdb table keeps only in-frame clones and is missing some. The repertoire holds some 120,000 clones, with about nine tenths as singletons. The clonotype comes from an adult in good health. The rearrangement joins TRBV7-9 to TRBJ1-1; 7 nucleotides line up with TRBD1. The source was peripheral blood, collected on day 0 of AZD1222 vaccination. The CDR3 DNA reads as TGTGCCAGCAGCTTTGGCGGCGCCCAGGGGGGGAACACTGAAGCTTTCTTT. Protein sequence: CASSFGGAQGGNTEAFF.